These T cell receptor beta chains were read from a single sample in a study of blood T cells in healthy people across ages. In TCRdb, the 5' RACE reads were re-called with MiXCR into one record per CDR3 protein. The table includes almost 1 million distinct CDR3 sequences, roughly 51% detected once. What was sequenced was blood. The receptors shown here come from a woman between 55 and 75 years old in good health. CDR3s include the opening cysteine and the closing phenylalanine or tryptophan. A D gene is named only where the DNA matches it firmly. Some rows mark clone size as missing; the rest say once, few, many or name a class of expanded clone.

clone size | J gene | D gene | CDR3 length | V gene | CDR3 protein | CDR3 DNA
NA | TRBJ2-5 | NA | 15 | TRBV7-6 | CASGLVVANQETQYF | TGTGCCAGCGGCTTAGTAGTAGCTAACCAAGAGACCCAGTACTTC
NA | TRBJ2-3 | TRBD2 | 15 | TRBV30 | CAASGLAGRRDTQYF | TGTGCCGCGTCGGGACTAGCGGGAAGGCGGGATACGCAGTATTTT
NA | TRBJ2-5 | NA | 12 | TRBV20-1 | CSAGNRGATQYF | TGCAGTGCTGGGAACAGAGGCGCGACCCAGTACTTC
NA | TRBJ2-1 | NA | 16 | TRBV10-3 | CAISGGRGGLDNEQFF | TGTGCCATCAGTGGGGGTAGGGGCGGTTTAGACAATGAGCAGTTCTTC
NA | TRBJ2-3 | NA | 15 | TRBV28 | CATQGETLVTDTQYF | TGTGCCACCCAGGGAGAGACCTTGGTTACAGATACGCAGTATTTT
NA | TRBJ2-3 | NA | 13 | TRBV12-3/TRBV12-4 | CASRRTRADTQYF | TGTGCCAGCAGGAGAACGAGGGCAGATACGCAGTATTTT
NA | TRBJ2-5 | TRBD2 | 16 | TRBV12-3/TRBV12-4 | CASSLGLAGGRETQYF | TGTGCCAGCAGTTTAGGACTAGCGGGAGGTCGGGAGACCCAGTACTTC
NA | TRBJ2-7 | NA | 15 | TRBV15 | CATSRDQAGRHEQYF | TGTGCCACCAGCAGAGATCAGGCAGGGCGGCACGAGCAGTACTTC
NA | TRBJ2-7 | NA | 16 | TRBV12-3/TRBV12-4 | CASSRIQTAPSYEQYF | TGTGCCAGCAGCCGAATCCAGACAGCCCCCTCCTACGAGCAGTACTTC
NA | TRBJ1-4 | TRBD1 | 17 | TRBV12-3/TRBV12-4 | CASSFRTGDGTNEKLFF | TGTGCCAGCAGTTTTAGGACAGGGGATGGAACTAATGAAAAACTGTTTTTT
NA | TRBJ2-3 | TRBD2 | 17 | TRBV7-2 | CASSLSRLAGSTDTQYF | TGTGCCAGCAGCTTATCCCGACTAGCGGGGAGCACAGATACGCAGTATTTT
NA | TRBJ1-1 | NA | 12 | TRBV6-1 | CASREGYTEAFF | TGTGCCAGCAGGGAGGGATACACTGAAGCTTTCTTT
once | TRBJ1-1 | NA | 15 | TRBV15 | CATSREGDMNTEAFF | TGTGCCACCAGCAGAGAAGGGGACATGAACACTGAAGCTTTCTTT
NA | TRBJ2-7 | NA | 14 | TRBV9 | CASSVADRTYEQYF | TGTGCCAGCAGCGTTGCGGACAGAACCTACGAGCAGTACTTC
NA | TRBJ2-1 | NA | 16 | TRBV4-2 | CASSQSNGFTYNEQFF | TGTGCCAGCAGCCAAAGTAATGGCTTTACCTACAATGAGCAGTTCTTC
few | TRBJ2-7 | TRBD1 | 19 | TRBV4-1 | CASSPKTGGTGGSSYEQYF | TGCGCCAGCAGCCCAAAAACTGGGGGGACAGGGGGCAGTTCCTACGAGCAGTACTTC
NA | TRBJ2-7 | NA | 13 | TRBV7-3 | CASSLNSDSEQYF | TGTGCCAGCAGCTTAAATTCGGACAGTGAGCAGTACTTC
once | TRBJ2-7 | NA | 16 | TRBV10-3 | CAISEIVVTTKTEQYF | TGTGCCATCAGTGAGATCGTGGTCACAACGAAGACCGAGCAGTACTTC
NA | TRBJ2-3 | TRBD2 | 14 | TRBV6-5 | CASSRASGRDTQYF | TGTGCCAGCAGTAGGGCTAGCGGGAGAGATACGCAGTATTTT
few | TRBJ2-7 | NA | 14 | TRBV6-6 | CASSYSRGREEQYF | TGTGCCAGCAGTTACTCGAGGGGCCGGGAGGAGCAGTACTTC
NA | TRBJ2-7 | NA | 14 | TRBV13 | CASSLGPGAYEQYF | TGTGCCAGCAGCTTAGGCCCCGGGGCCTACGAGCAGTACTTC
NA | TRBJ2-2 | TRBD2 | 14 | TRBV7-2 | CASSVAGRAGELFF | TGTGCCAGCAGCGTAGCCGGGAGGGCCGGGGAGCTGTTTTTT
NA | TRBJ1-2 | TRBD1 | 18 | TRBV4-1 | CASSQEGQGRQSAIGYTF | TGCGCCAGCAGCCAAGAGGGACAGGGGCGACAAAGCGCTATTGGCTACACCTTC
few | TRBJ2-7 | NA | 19 | TRBV3-1 | CASSQDFDSRGTPPYEQYF | TGTGCCAGCAGCCAAGATTTTGATAGTAGGGGGACTCCACCCTACGAGCAGTACTTC
NA | TRBJ2-7 | TRBD2 | 16 | TRBV4-1 | CASSFLAGILSYEQYF | TGCGCCAGCAGCTTTTTAGCGGGGATACTCTCCTACGAGCAGTACTTC
NA | TRBJ1-1 | NA | 13 | TRBV10-3 | CAISGTLNTEAFF | TGTGCCATCTCCGGGACTTTGAACACTGAAGCTTTCTTT
NA | TRBJ1-2 | NA | 13 | TRBV7-9 | CASSLLNSYGYTF | TGTGCCAGCAGCTTACTTAACAGCTATGGCTACACCTTC
few | TRBJ2-3 | TRBD2 | 15 | TRBV29-1 | CSVEEGRVGTDTQYF | TGCAGCGTTGAAGAGGGGAGGGTTGGCACAGATACGCAGTATTTT
few | TRBJ2-1 | TRBD2 | 15 | TRBV7-2 | CASSLSGRADNEQFF | TGTGCCAGCAGCCTTAGCGGGAGGGCCGACAATGAGCAGTTCTTC
NA | TRBJ2-4 | TRBD2 | 16 | TRBV12-3/TRBV12-4 | CASSFRLAGAKNIQYF | TGTGCCAGCAGTTTTCGGCTAGCGGGAGCCAAAAACATTCAGTACTTC
NA | TRBJ2-7 | NA | 13 | TRBV7-2 | CASKLASSYEQYF | TGTGCCAGCAAACTAGCAAGCTCCTACGAGCAGTACTTC
NA | TRBJ1-5 | NA | 18 | TRBV4-1 | CASSQRTSTGNNNQPQHF | TGCGCCAGCAGCCAACGAACATCGACAGGCAACAACAATCAGCCCCAGCATTTT
NA | TRBJ2-3 | TRBD2 | 18 | TRBV6-2/TRBV6-3 | CASSSSSGGRPSTDTQYF | TGTGCCAGCAGCTCTTCTAGCGGGGGACGACCTAGCACAGATACGCAGTATTTT
few | TRBJ2-6 | NA | 18 | TRBV7-6 | CASSFPGYRVSGANVLTF | TGTGCCAGCAGCTTTCCGGGGTACCGGGTTTCTGGGGCCAACGTCCTGACTTTC
few | TRBJ2-5 | NA | 13 | TRBV24-1 | CATGLAGGETQYF | TGTGCCACCGGGTTGGCAGGAGGAGAGACCCAGTACTTC
NA | TRBJ2-3 | NA | 13 | TRBV7-6 | CASSFVRTDTQYF | TGTGCCAGCAGCTTTGTCAGGACAGATACGCAGTATTTT
NA | TRBJ2-5 | NA | 14 | TRBV7-9 | CASSTWTELGTQYF | TGTGCCAGCAGCACCTGGACAGAGCTAGGGACCCAGTACTTC
NA | TRBJ1-6 | NA | 15 | TRBV28 | CASTLGGHHNSPLHF | TGTGCCAGCACCCTGGGGGGACACCATAATTCACCCCTCCACTTT
NA | TRBJ2-3 | TRBD1 | 14 | TRBV5-1 | CASSLEGGLDTQYF | TGCGCCAGCAGCTTAGAAGGGGGCTTGGATACGCAGTATTTT
NA | TRBJ1-6 | NA | 15 | TRBV4-1 | CASSRLQGFDSPLHF | TGCGCCAGCAGCCGCCTACAGGGTTTCGATTCACCCCTCCACTTT
NA | TRBJ1-2 | TRBD1 | 12 | TRBV20-1 | CSIGQGNYGYTF | TGCAGTATAGGACAGGGTAACTATGGCTACACCTTC
NA | TRBJ2-1 | NA | 13 | TRBV4-1 | CASGLYHINEQFF | TGCGCCAGCGGGTTGTACCACATCAATGAGCAGTTCTTC
NA | TRBJ1-2 | NA | 14 | TRBV2 | CASSEGWGGNGYTF | TGTGCCAGCAGTGAAGGTTGGGGGGGGAATGGCTACACCTTC
few | TRBJ2-4 | TRBD1 | 19 | TRBV4-2 | CASSQVETGYGRNLNIQYF | TGTGCCAGCAGCCAAGTCGAGACAGGGTACGGAAGGAATTTGAACATTCAGTACTTC
NA | TRBJ1-2 | TRBD1 | 13 | TRBV7-8 | CASSIQGFSGYTF | TGTGCCAGCAGCATACAGGGGTTTAGTGGCTACACCTTC
NA | TRBJ2-7 | NA | 11 | TRBV27 | CATILGYEQYF | TGTGCCACCATATTGGGATACGAGCAGTACTTC